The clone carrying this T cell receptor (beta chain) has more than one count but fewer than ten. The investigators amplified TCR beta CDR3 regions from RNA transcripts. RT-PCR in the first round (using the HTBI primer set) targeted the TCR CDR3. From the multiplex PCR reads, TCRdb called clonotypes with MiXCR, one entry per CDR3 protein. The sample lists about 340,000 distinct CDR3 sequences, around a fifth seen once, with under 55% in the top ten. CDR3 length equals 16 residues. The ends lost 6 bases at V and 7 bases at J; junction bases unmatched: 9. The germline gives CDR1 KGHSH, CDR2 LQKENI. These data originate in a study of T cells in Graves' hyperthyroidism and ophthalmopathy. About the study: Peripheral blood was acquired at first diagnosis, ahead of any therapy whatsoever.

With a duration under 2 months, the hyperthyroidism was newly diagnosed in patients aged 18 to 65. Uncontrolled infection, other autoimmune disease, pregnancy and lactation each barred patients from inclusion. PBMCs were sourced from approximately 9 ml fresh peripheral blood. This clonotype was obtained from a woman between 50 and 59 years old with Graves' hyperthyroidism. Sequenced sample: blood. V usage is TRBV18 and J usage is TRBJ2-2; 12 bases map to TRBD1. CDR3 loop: CASSNPGQGAVGELFF. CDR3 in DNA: TGTGCCAGCTCGAACCCGGGACAGGGGGCTGTCGGGGAGCTGTTTTTT.